This TCR beta chain was captured by sequencing in a study of early T cells in non-severe SARS-CoV-2 infection. Study information: Bulk RNA from unsorted whole blood was sequenced; chains were unpaired.

Details on this clonotype: Antigen specificity is unknown.

Study results and caveats: Missing private and CD4 specificities, VDJdb matching favored anti-spike CD8 responses.

This CDR3 comprises 14 residues. Germline values: CDR1 SGHTA, CDR2 FQGNSA. The trim removed 3 bases at V and 4 bases at J, leaving 4 bases unmatched. Individual cDNA molecules received unique molecular identifiers during library preparation. TCRdb redid the calling of the 5' RACE reads with MiXCR, one entry per CDR3 protein. The table has about 23,000 distinct CDR3 sequences, around 5.2% seen once; the top ten hold approximately 11%. Sequencing was performed on whole blood. This receptor was identified in an adult who was a healthcare worker with PCR-confirmed SARS-CoV-2 infection or an uninfected control (not recorded which). This chain joins TRBV7-2 and TRBJ2-5; 8 positions agree with TRBD2. CDR3 region: CASSFTSGPETQYF. CDR3 coding DNA: TGTGCCAGCAGCTTTACTAGCGGTCCAGAGACCCAGTACTTC.